This passage covers 12 T cell receptor beta chains from one sample sequenced in a study of T cells after yellow fever vaccination. MiXCR, applied by TCRdb to the 5' RACE reads, yields one record per CDR3 protein. Here the sample spans about 47,000 distinct CDR3 sequences, roughly 7.4% being singletons. Source: CD8+ T cells sorted from PBMCs, taken approximately 15 days after the first yellow fever vaccination. Receptor source: a man aged 18 to 29 who received the YFV17D yellow fever vaccine.

The genes are TRBV7-9 and TRBJ2-3; D uncertain. The CDR3 is 13 residues long. The germline V gene encodes CDR1 SEHNR and CDR2 FQNEAQ (reference sequence). Deletions cut 3 bases from V and 6 bases from J, with 10 bases between. This CDR3 is CASSFIFEDTQYF. The CDR3 nucleotides read TGTGCCAGCAGCTTCATTTTTGAGGATACGCAGTATTTT.

The chain employs TRBV11-2 and TRBJ2-2, with D possibly being TRBD2 (6 bases). V dropped 4 bases and J dropped 7 bases, with 16 bases sitting between them. Germline loops: CDR1 SGHAT, CDR2 FQNNGV. The CDR3 sequence is 15 residues long. Written as DNA, the CDR3 is TGTGCCAGCAGCTCTACCAACGGGGGAGGCGGGGAGCTGTTTTTT. Translation gives CASSSTNGGGGELFF.

This clonotype was observed many times. The gene calls are TRBV30 and TRBJ2-1; D unclear. Germline values: CDR1 GTSNPN, CDR2 SVGIG (reference sequence). There are 14 residues in the CDR3. Trimming pared 3 bases from V and 6 bases from J, leaving 15 bases between. The CDR3 DNA follows: TGTGCCTGGAGCGCAACGTCCGCAACCAATGAGCAGTTCTTC. Translation gives CAWSATSATNEQFF.

At least ten counts were recorded for this clonotype. The chain carries TRBV12-3 or TRBV12-4 and TRBJ2-3; unclear D gene. The CDR3 has 11 amino acids. Trimming pared 7 bases from V and 6 bases from J, leaving 8 bases between. CDR3 region: CASNHGDTQYF. Here the CDR3 DNA reads TGTGCCAGCAACCACGGGGATACGCAGTATTTT.

This clonotype was observed many times. The chain links TRBV29-1 to TRBJ1-1; no clear D gene. V was clipped by 5 bases and J by 0 bases, with 7 bases between them. The CDR3 loop spans 12 amino acids. In germline, CDR1 is SQVTM, CDR2 ANQGSEA. The CDR3 sequence: CSVTKMNTEAFF. In DNA form, the CDR3 reads TGCAGCGTTACGAAAATGAACACTGAAGCTTTCTTT.

This clonotype was counted many times. The J gene is TRBJ1-6, the V gene TRBV12-3 or TRBV12-4, with 9 bases identical to TRBD1. The CDR3 extends over 15 amino acids. V gave up 1 base and J gave up 7 bases; unmatched junction bases: 2. The CDR3 coding sequence is TGTGCCAGCAGTTTAGGGGACAGGGACAATTCACCCCTCCACTTT. As protein: CASSLGDRDNSPLHF.

This clonotype is judged medium-sized (0.01 to 0.1%). This sequence joins TRBV4-2 and TRBJ2-1; the D gene is possibly TRBD2 (7 bases). Germline CDR1 and CDR2: LGHNA and YNFKEQ. The CDR3 runs 16 residues. V gave up 0 bases and J gave up 3 bases, with 12 bases separating them. This chain's CDR3 is CASSQDRGGVYNEQFF. In DNA, the CDR3 is TGTGCCAGCAGCCAAGATAGGGGGGGGGTCTACAATGAGCAGTTCTTC.

This clonotype was detected only a few times. This sequence joins TRBV9 and TRBJ2-3; D might be TRBD2 (7 bases). CDR1 is SGDLS, CDR2 YYNGEE, per germline. This CDR3 is 16 amino acids long. The V and J ends lost 3 bases and 2 bases respectively, with 16 bases between them. CDR3 DNA sequence: TGTGCCAGCAGCGGGGGGGGAGGGGGGACCACAGATACGCAGTATTTT. This encodes CASSGGGGGTTDTQYF.

This clonotype was seen many times. The rearrangement uses TRBV5-1 and TRBJ2-1; 8 positions match TRBD1. Germline-derived CDR1 and CDR2 are SGHRS and YFSETQ. With 2 bases clipped from V and 6 bases from J, the junction kept 7 bases outside the gene matches. CDR3 length equals 15 residues. CDR3 residues: CASSFRGRGVNEQFF. In DNA, the CDR3 is TGCGCCAGCAGCTTCAGGGGGCGCGGTGTCAATGAGCAGTTCTTC.

Worth noting for this clonotype: A much larger clone differs from this one at a single base, so this may be a read error. The V gene is TRBV7-9, the J gene TRBJ2-3; the match to TRBD1 covers 7 bases. The CDR3 extends over 16 amino acids. CDR1 SEHNR and CDR2 FQNEAQ come from the germline V gene (reference sequence). The DNA of the CDR3 is TGTGCCTGCAGCTTAGCGACAGGGATCAGCACAGATACGCAGTATTTT. Translation gives CACSLATGISTDTQYF.

This clonotype appeared many times. The chain is built from TRBV12-3 or TRBV12-4 and TRBJ2-1, with 7 positions matching TRBD2. Trimming cost V 3 bases and J 7 bases; bases outside gene matches: 9. This CDR3 is 15 amino acids long. CDR3 nucleotide sequence: TGTGCCAGCAGTTTCGCCGGACTAGGGTGGAATGAGCAGTTCTTC. Amino acids: CASSFAGLGWNEQFF.

This clonotype showed up just a few times. This sequence joins TRBV19 and TRBJ1-1; 7 bases fit TRBD1. Germline CDR1 reads LNHDA; CDR2 reads SQIVND (reference sequence). V lost 4 bases, J lost 5 bases, and 4 bases stayed unmatched. This CDR3 region has 13 residues. The CDR3 DNA follows: TGTGCCAGTAGTACACAGGGGTTAACTGAAGCTTTCTTT. Its translation is CASSTQGLTEAFF.